The 26 T cell receptor beta chains below all came from one sample that was sequenced in a study of T cell responses to AZD1222 COVID-19 vaccine. The assay was immunoSEQ multiplex PCR, and TCRdb's table has in-frame clones only and misses some. The sample includes 60,000 to 70,000 clones, roughly four fifths of them seen just once. The material was peripheral blood, obtained on day 0 of AZD1222 vaccination. All receptors come from an adult in good health.

The chain combines TRBV28 with TRBJ1-1; D is uncertain. With 8 bases removed from V and 1 base from J, the gap between germline ends came to 8 bases. The CDR3 is made up of 12 amino acids. Germline V CDR1 and CDR2: MDHEN, SYDVKM. CDR3 in DNA: TGTGCCAGCCGATTGGGGAACACTGAAGCTTTCTTT. Protein: CASRLGNTEAFF.

V usage is TRBV5-6 and J usage is TRBJ1-2, with D unclear. CDR1 is SGHDT and CDR2 is YYEEEE in the germline V gene. The V end was cut by 0 bases, the J end by 4 bases, with 13 bases between. The length of the CDR3 is 15 residues. DNA for the CDR3: TGTGCCAGCAGCTTGGTCGGAGGCGCCGGCTATGGCTACACCTTC. Encoded protein: CASSLVGGAGYGYTF.

V usage is TRBV7-2 and J usage is TRBJ1-1; no clear D. CDR1 and CDR2 from the germline V gene are SGHTA and FQGNSA. Trimming took off 0 bases at V and 4 bases at J, with 9 bases between the two ends. The CDR3 is made up of 14 amino acids. CDR3 sequence: CASSLAAGSTEAFF. CDR3 coding DNA: TGTGCCAGCAGCTTAGCTGCGGGAAGCACTGAAGCTTTCTTT. Full variable domain (rest looked up from reference TRBV7-2 and TRBJ1-1): GAGVSQSPSNKVTEKGKDVELRCDPISGHTALYWYRQSLGQGLEFLIYFQGNSAPDKSGLPSDRFSAERTGGSVSTLTIQRTQQEDSAVYLCASSLAAGSTEAFFGQGTRLTVV.

The DNA of the CDR3 is TGTGCCAGCAGCCTAACCGGGGGGGAGCAGTACTTC. Translated, it gives CASSLTGGEQYF. The chain has TRBV12-3 or TRBV12-4 and TRBJ2-7; 7 nucleotides match TRBD2. The CDR3 has 12 residues. J was trimmed by 7 bases and V by 6 bases; bases with no gene match: 6.

In this sample, this clone turned up once. This chain connects TRBV14 to TRBJ1-1; tentative D call: TRBD1 (5 bases). The V gene lost 0 bases and the J gene lost 2 bases, with 16 bases spanning the gap. Germline V lookup: CDR1 SGHDN, CDR2 FVKESK. CDR3 length: 17 residues. Written as DNA, the CDR3 is TGTGCCAGCAGCCAAGATTACTTCCAGGGAACTAACACTGAAGCTTTCTTT. This sequence encodes CASSQDYFQGTNTEAFF.

The V gene is TRBV6-6, the J gene TRBJ1-2; TRBD1 aligns across 8 bases. The germline V gene encodes CDR1 MNHNY and CDR2 SVGAGI (reference sequence). CDR3 length: 13 residues. The J segment lost 8 bases and the V segment lost 7 bases, leaving 9 bases of the junction unmatched. The CDR3 DNA reads as TGTGCCAGCAATCCCGGACAGGGAGGCGGCTACACCTTC. The encoded protein is CASNPGQGGGYTF.

The J gene is TRBJ1-4, the V gene TRBV3-1 (or the pseudogene TRBV3-2); the D gene is possibly TRBD1 (5 bases). The V gene's germline CDR1 is LGHDT and CDR2 YNNKEL (reference sequence). The CDR3 sequence is 15 residues long. V shed 1 base and J shed 7 bases, with 13 bases lying between them. As DNA, the CDR3 is TGTGCCAGCAGCCAAGGCAGGGTAGGCGGTGAAAAACTGTTTTTT. This translates into CASSQGRVGGEKLFF.

The gene calls are TRBV11-1 and TRBJ2-3; 8 nucleotides match TRBD1. The CDR3 has 15 residues. With 1 base clipped from V and 5 bases from J, the junction kept 5 bases outside the gene matches. CDR1 and CDR2 from the germline V gene are SGHAT and FQDESV (reference sequence). CDR3 nucleotide sequence: TGTGCCAGCAGCTTAGAGGCAGGGGGCCTAGATACGCAGTATTTT. Translation: CASSLEAGGLDTQYF.

The rearrangement joins TRBV9 to TRBJ2-3; TRBD2 matches at 10 bases. Germline values: CDR1 SGDLS, CDR2 YYNGEE. There are 15 residues in the CDR3. Trimming cost V 7 bases and J 0 bases; bases outside gene matches: 5. The CDR3 coding sequence is TGTGCCAGCCGACCTAGCGGGGGAAGCACAGATACGCAGTATTTT. Amino acids: CASRPSGGSTDTQYF. Based on the CDR3 plus reference TRBV9 and TRBJ2-3, the full variable domain is DSGVTQTPKHLITATGQRVTLRCSPRSGDLSVYWYQQSLDQGLQFLIQYYNGEERAKGNILERFSAQQFPDLHSELNLSSLELGDSALYFCASRPSGGSTDTQYFGPGTRLTVL.

The V and J genes are TRBV5-1 and TRBJ2-7; maybe TRBD2 (5 bases). CDR1 is SGHRS, CDR2 YFSETQ, per germline. Trimming pared 6 bases from V and 1 base from J, leaving 14 bases between. The CDR3 contains 14 residues. The CDR3 is CASTLTTGSYEQYF. CDR3 bases: TGCGCCAGCACTCTAACGACGGGGTCCTACGAGCAGTACTTC.

V and J are TRBV11-3 and TRBJ2-7; D is uncertain. CDR3 length equals 13 residues. The germline CDR1 and CDR2 sequences are SGHNT and YENEEA. Trimming cost V 1 base and J 7 bases, with 11 bases left between them. The CDR3 sequence: CASSLVDRAEQYF. The CDR3 region has the DNA TGTGCCAGCAGCTTAGTGGATCGGGCGGAGCAGTACTTC.

The chain links TRBV5-4 to TRBJ1-1, with a weak D call TRBD1 (6 bases). The length of the CDR3 is 17 residues. Germline loops: CDR1 SGHNT, CDR2 YYREEE (reference sequence). V was shortened by 0 bases and J by 0 bases, with 15 bases between the two germline ends. DNA for the CDR3: TGTGCCAGCAGCTTGGACAGGGTGGGAGTCATGAACACTGAAGCTTTCTTT. Residues: CASSLDRVGVMNTEAFF.

The rearrangement links TRBV11-3 to TRBJ1-1; no definite D call. The CDR3 consists of 13 residues. Germline V CDR1 and CDR2: SGHNT, YENEEA. The V gene lost 3 bases and the J gene lost 1 base, with 6 bases spanning the gap. This chain's CDR3 is CASSFQENTEAFF. The CDR3 nucleotides are TGTGCCAGCAGCTTCCAGGAGAACACTGAAGCTTTCTTT. Full variable domain (remainder filled in from reference TRBV11-3 and TRBJ1-1): EAGVVQSPRYKIIEKKQPVAFWCNPISGHNTLYWYLQNLGQGPELLIRYENEEAVDDSQLPKDRFSAERLKGVDSTLKIQPAELGDSAVYLCASSFQENTEAFFGQGTRLTVV.

J is TRBJ1-2 and V is TRBV29-1, with D unclear. Germline assignment: CDR1 SQVTM and CDR2 ANQGSEA. The V end was cut by 7 bases, the J end by 8 bases, with 17 bases between. The CDR3 loop spans 12 amino acids. The DNA of the CDR3 is TGCAGCGGCCTGGGAGGCTCCGGCGGCTACACCTTC. Translating gives CSGLGGSGGYTF.

V usage is TRBV19 and J usage is TRBJ1-1, with D hard to call. CDR1 is LNHDA and CDR2 is SQIVND in the germline V gene (reference sequence). The CDR3 length is 12 residues. Trimming stripped 10 bases from V and 1 base from J, with 10 bases between. The CDR3 protein is CATTYENTEAFF. The CDR3, as DNA: TGTGCCACCACTTACGAGAACACTGAAGCTTTCTTT.

This chain uses TRBV20-1 with TRBJ1-4; D unclear. The germline CDR1 and CDR2 sequences are DFQATT and SNEGSKA (reference sequence). V lost 3 bases and J 7 bases, leaving 12 bases between the germline ends. The CDR3 spans 13 residues. The CDR3 sequence is CSASGGLGEKLFF. For the CDR3, the DNA is TGCAGTGCTAGTGGTGGGTTGGGTGAAAAACTGTTTTTT.

This clone was detected only a few times. The chain recombines TRBV4-3 with TRBJ1-4; D is unresolved. Germline-derived CDR1 and CDR2 are LGHNA and YSLEER. Trimming stripped 0 bases from V and 4 bases from J, with 21 bases between. The CDR3 is made up of 19 amino acids. DNA of the CDR3: TGCGCCAGCAGCCAAGAAAGATTGAGAAGTTTGGGAGTTAATGAAAAACTGTTTTTT. Amino acids: CASSQERLRSLGVNEKLFF.

The V and J genes are TRBV11-2 and TRBJ1-5; TRBD1 agrees at 7 bases. The CDR3 spans 18 residues. Germline V gene data show CDR1 as SGHAT and CDR2 as FQNNGV. The V segment lost 5 bases and the J segment 3 bases; nucleotides outside the gene matches: 16. The CDR3 nucleotides read TGTGCCAGCAGCAACAACCGGGACGGTGAGGGGGCCAATCAGCCCCAGCATTTT. It specifies CASSNNRDGEGANQPQHF.

The genes are TRBV19 and TRBJ1-4; TRBD1 matches 8 bases. Losses at the gene ends were 4 bases for V and 6 bases for J; bases not matched to a gene: 7. Germline V gene sequence: CDR1 LNHDA, CDR2 SQIVND (reference sequence). The CDR3 totals 15 residues. The CDR3 loop is CASSRPGGADEKLFF. CDR3 sequence (DNA): TGTGCCAGTAGTAGACCAGGGGGCGCGGATGAAAAACTGTTTTTT.

This clone occurred a few times. The CDR3, as DNA: TGTGCCAGTAGTACCGGGCTCAGGGGAGAGCAGTACTTC. Amino acids: CASSTGLRGEQYF. The chain joins TRBV19 to TRBJ2-7; possible D gene TRBD1, 6 bases. The CDR3 is 13 residues long. The V gene's germline CDR1 is LNHDA and CDR2 SQIVND (reference sequence). The V and J ends lost 4 bases and 7 bases respectively, with 14 bases between them.

The chain uses TRBV18 and TRBJ2-7; 9 bases are shared with TRBD1. Losses at the gene ends were 4 bases for V and 6 bases for J; bases not matched to a gene: 7. In germline, CDR1 is KGHSH, CDR2 LQKENI. The CDR3 length is 14 residues. The CDR3 DNA sequence: TGTGCCAGCTCACGGGGACAGGGAATGGTCGAGCAGTACTTC. Translating it yields CASSRGQGMVEQYF.

This chain links TRBV7-9 with TRBJ1-3; no definite D call. The germline CDR1 and CDR2 sequences are SEHNR and FQNEAQ (reference sequence). V was clipped by 5 bases and J by 4 bases, with 9 bases between them. This CDR3 spans 13 amino acids. The CDR3 loop is CASSRDQGNTIYF. For the CDR3, the DNA is TGTGCCAGCAGCCGAGACCAGGGAAACACCATATATTTT. The complete variable domain, with remaining parts taken from reference TRBV7-9 and TRBJ1-3, reads DTGVSQNPRHKITKRGQNVTFRCDPISEHNRLYWYRQTLGQGPEFLTYFQNEAQLEKSRLLSDRFSAERPKGSFSTLEIQRTEQGDSAMYLCASSRDQGNTIYFGEGSWLTVV.

The V gene is TRBV2, the J gene TRBJ2-7, with 8 bases lining up with TRBD1. Germline CDR1 and CDR2: SNHLY and FYNNEI. The CDR3 sequence is 14 residues long. Germline trimming cut 3 bases from V and 5 bases from J; bases unmatched to any gene: 6. In DNA form, the CDR3 reads TGTGCCAGCAGTGAGGACAGGGTTAAGGACGAGCAGTACTTC. Its protein product is CASSEDRVKDEQYF.

The V gene is TRBV7-8, the J gene TRBJ2-7; possible D gene TRBD1, 5 bases. This CDR3 is 13 amino acids long. Germline lookup yields CDR1 SGHVS and CDR2 FQNEAQ. Trimming took 1 base from V and 2 from J, leaving 6 bases between them. The CDR3 nucleotides are TGTGCCAGCAGCTTAGGGGGCACCTACGAGCAGTACTTC. Amino acid sequence: CASSLGGTYEQYF.

Only one count was recorded for this clone. CDR3 protein: CASTRDGYGYTF. The CDR3 DNA is TGTGCCAGCACCCGAGACGGTTATGGCTACACCTTC. The J gene is TRBJ1-2, the V gene TRBV7-2, with D uncertain. Trimming left V 7 bases short and J 5 bases short, with 11 bases between. Looked up from germline, CDR1 is SGHTA and CDR2 is FQGNSA. The CDR3 has 12 amino acids.

The chain recombines TRBV2 with TRBJ1-5; D is unclear. CDR1 and CDR2 from the germline V gene are SNHLY and FYNNEI. This CDR3 is built from 16 residues. The V and J ends lost 2 bases and 1 base respectively, with 12 bases between them. CDR3 nucleotide sequence: TGTGCCAGCAGTGAATCCCGGCCCCTGAGCAATCAGCCCCAGCATTTT. This sequence encodes CASSESRPLSNQPQHF.